A selection of T cell receptor beta chains follows, all from one sample in a study of T cells after yellow fever vaccination. TCRdb recomputed calls from the 5' RACE reads with MiXCR, one row per CDR3 protein. The sample carries some 600,000 distinct CDR3 sequences, 10% to 15% recorded once. This specimen consisted of PBMCs, obtained on the day of the yellow fever booster vaccination. The receptors originated from a young man who received the YFV17D yellow fever vaccine. The CDR3 runs from the conserved cysteine through the conserved F or W. A D gene is named only where the DNA matches it firmly. For some rows the clone size is stated as once, few or many, or as a class when expanded; others skip it.

j_call: TRBJ1-5
d_call: NA
clone_size: NA
v_call: TRBV12-3/TRBV12-4
cdr3_nt: TGTGCCAGCAGTTCACGTAGGAGCAATCAGCCCCAGCATTTT
cdr3_aa: CASSSRRSNQPQHF

j_call: TRBJ2-4
d_call: NA
clone_size: NA
v_call: TRBV20-1
cdr3_nt: TGCAGTGCTAGTCCCGGACACCCCATGGATAGCATTCAGTACTTC
cdr3_aa: CSASPGHPMDSIQYF

j_call: TRBJ2-1
d_call: NA
clone_size: NA
v_call: TRBV6-5
cdr3_nt: TGTGCCAGCAGTTATGGTTATACAGCCCTTTACAATGAGCAGTTCTTC
cdr3_aa: CASSYGYTALYNEQFF

j_call: TRBJ1-4
d_call: NA
clone_size: NA
v_call: TRBV7-2
cdr3_nt: TGTGCCAGCAGCTTGGGAGTAGGGGGTGAAAAACTGTTTTTT
cdr3_aa: CASSLGVGGEKLFF

j_call: TRBJ2-2
d_call: NA
clone_size: NA
v_call: TRBV4-1
cdr3_nt: TGCGCCAGCAGCCAATGGACGTCCGGGGAGCTGTTTTTT
cdr3_aa: CASSQWTSGELFF

j_call: TRBJ2-1
d_call: TRBD2
clone_size: NA
v_call: TRBV25-1
cdr3_nt: TGTGCCAGCAGTGAATCCGGGGTGGGAGGGACCTTTGAGCAGTTCTTC
cdr3_aa: CASSESGVGGTFEQFF

j_call: TRBJ2-5
d_call: TRBD2
clone_size: few
v_call: TRBV7-2
cdr3_nt: TGTGCCAGCAGCTTAGGACTAGCGGGGGAATCCCGGACCCAGTACTTC
cdr3_aa: CASSLGLAGESRTQYF

j_call: TRBJ2-5
d_call: NA
clone_size: few
v_call: TRBV20-1
cdr3_nt: TGCAGTGCTAGAGTAACGGGGTGGGAGACCCAGTACTTC
cdr3_aa: CSARVTGWETQYF

j_call: TRBJ1-1
d_call: NA
clone_size: NA
v_call: TRBV7-9
cdr3_nt: TGTGCCAGCAGCTTAGACGGCGCGGGAACTGAAGCTTTCTTT
cdr3_aa: CASSLDGAGTEAFF

j_call: TRBJ2-7
d_call: TRBD1
clone_size: few
v_call: TRBV12-3/TRBV12-4
cdr3_nt: TGTGCCAGCAGTCGCAGACAGGGTCTGTACTTC
cdr3_aa: CASSRRQGLYF

j_call: TRBJ2-3
d_call: TRBD2
clone_size: NA
v_call: TRBV19
cdr3_nt: TGTGCCAGTAGTATAGTAAAAGCGGGAGGGCCACATACGCAGTATTTT
cdr3_aa: CASSIVKAGGPHTQYF

j_call: TRBJ2-1
d_call: TRBD2
clone_size: many
v_call: TRBV15
cdr3_nt: TGTGCCACCAGCAGAGATAGCCCTAGCGGGAGGCACTCCTACAATGAGCAGTTCTTC
cdr3_aa: CATSRDSPSGRHSYNEQFF

j_call: TRBJ2-1
d_call: TRBD2
clone_size: few
v_call: TRBV27
cdr3_nt: TGTGCCAGCAGCAAACTTCCGATGGGCGGGAGGGGGTACAATGAGCAGTTCTTC
cdr3_aa: CASSKLPMGGRGYNEQFF

j_call: TRBJ2-3
d_call: TRBD2
clone_size: NA
v_call: TRBV12-3/TRBV12-4
cdr3_nt: TGTGCCAGCAGTTTTGGGACTAGCGGGACACGCACAGATACGCAGTATTTT
cdr3_aa: CASSFGTSGTRTDTQYF

j_call: TRBJ2-7
d_call: NA
clone_size: few
v_call: TRBV4-3
cdr3_nt: TGCGCCAGCAGCCAAGCGCGGGACCCCGGGTACGAGCAGTACTTC
cdr3_aa: CASSQARDPGYEQYF

j_call: TRBJ2-3
d_call: NA
clone_size: NA
v_call: TRBV3-1
cdr3_nt: TGTGCCAGCAGCCAGGACTCCCTCAGCACAGATACGCAGTATTTT
cdr3_aa: CASSQDSLSTDTQYF

j_call: TRBJ2-7
d_call: NA
clone_size: few
v_call: TRBV29-1
cdr3_nt: TGCAGCGTCACCACCCGACGGACAGACTACGAGCAGTACTTC
cdr3_aa: CSVTTRRTDYEQYF

j_call: TRBJ2-1
d_call: NA
clone_size: many
v_call: TRBV6-5
cdr3_nt: TGTGCCAGCAGTTACGGTCTAGTGGGCTACAATGAGCAGTTCTTC
cdr3_aa: CASSYGLVGYNEQFF

j_call: TRBJ2-5
d_call: NA
clone_size: many
v_call: TRBV5-1
cdr3_nt: TGCGCCAGCAGCTTGAGGGGTTTGCAGGAGACCCAGTACTTC
cdr3_aa: CASSLRGLQETQYF

j_call: TRBJ2-5
d_call: NA
clone_size: many
v_call: TRBV5-1
cdr3_nt: TGTGCCAGCAGCTTAGGGACGGGACAAGAGACCCAGTACTTC
cdr3_aa: CASSLGTGQETQYF

j_call: TRBJ2-3
d_call: NA
clone_size: NA
v_call: TRBV14
cdr3_nt: TGTGCCAGCAGCCAAGATTTCGTCGCAGATACGCAGTATTTT
cdr3_aa: CASSQDFVADTQYF

j_call: TRBJ1-5
d_call: NA
clone_size: many
v_call: TRBV12-3/TRBV12-4
cdr3_nt: TGTGCCAGCAGTTTATCGGGGGGCGGTCGTCAGCCCCAGCATTTT
cdr3_aa: CASSLSGGGRQPQHF

j_call: TRBJ1-1
d_call: TRBD1
clone_size: NA
v_call: TRBV20-1
cdr3_nt: TGCAGTGCTAGAGTTGGTGACAGGGGTCGGACTGAAGCTTTCTTT
cdr3_aa: CSARVGDRGRTEAFF

j_call: TRBJ1-2
d_call: NA
clone_size: NA
v_call: TRBV19
cdr3_nt: TGTGCCAGTAGGAGGGCGCCCGACTATGGCTACACCTTC
cdr3_aa: CASRRAPDYGYTF

j_call: TRBJ2-2
d_call: TRBD2
clone_size: few
v_call: TRBV24-1
cdr3_nt: TGTGCCACCAGTGATCCAACAGCGGGAGGGCCCCCCGGGGAGCTGTTTTTT
cdr3_aa: CATSDPTAGGPPGELFF

j_call: TRBJ2-3
d_call: TRBD2
clone_size: few
v_call: TRBV29-1
cdr3_nt: TGCAGCGCTGTTGGGACTAGCGGGGACGTAGATACGCAGTATTTT
cdr3_aa: CSAVGTSGDVDTQYF

j_call: TRBJ2-7
d_call: NA
clone_size: few
v_call: TRBV5-1
cdr3_nt: TGCGCCAGCAGCGCGGACTTAAGCTCCTACGAGCAGTACTTC
cdr3_aa: CASSADLSSYEQYF

j_call: TRBJ2-3
d_call: NA
clone_size: many
v_call: TRBV7-2
cdr3_nt: TGTGCCAGCAGCTTAGCCGTACCCGCAGATACGCAGTATTTT
cdr3_aa: CASSLAVPADTQYF

j_call: TRBJ2-1
d_call: NA
clone_size: NA
v_call: TRBV7-8
cdr3_nt: TGTGCCAGCAGCTTAGTAGGGACGGGTCAGTTCTTC
cdr3_aa: CASSLVGTGQFF

j_call: TRBJ1-1
d_call: TRBD1
clone_size: few
v_call: TRBV5-4
cdr3_nt: TGTGCCAGCAGCTTGGGGGGACAGGGTGACACTGAAGCTTTCTTT
cdr3_aa: CASSLGGQGDTEAFF

j_call: TRBJ2-7
d_call: NA
clone_size: NA
v_call: TRBV5-6
cdr3_nt: TGTGCCAGCAGCATACCGGCCGGTACCCCCGCTAGCTCCTACGAGCAGTACTTC
cdr3_aa: CASSIPAGTPASSYEQYF

j_call: TRBJ2-7
d_call: TRBD1
clone_size: many
v_call: TRBV20-1
cdr3_nt: TGCAGTGCTAGGAATCCGGGACAGGGATTGGAGCAGTACTTC
cdr3_aa: CSARNPGQGLEQYF

j_call: TRBJ2-7
d_call: TRBD1
clone_size: NA
v_call: TRBV3-1
cdr3_nt: TGTGCCAGCAGCCCGGGACAGACAAAGCAGTACTTC
cdr3_aa: CASSPGQTKQYF